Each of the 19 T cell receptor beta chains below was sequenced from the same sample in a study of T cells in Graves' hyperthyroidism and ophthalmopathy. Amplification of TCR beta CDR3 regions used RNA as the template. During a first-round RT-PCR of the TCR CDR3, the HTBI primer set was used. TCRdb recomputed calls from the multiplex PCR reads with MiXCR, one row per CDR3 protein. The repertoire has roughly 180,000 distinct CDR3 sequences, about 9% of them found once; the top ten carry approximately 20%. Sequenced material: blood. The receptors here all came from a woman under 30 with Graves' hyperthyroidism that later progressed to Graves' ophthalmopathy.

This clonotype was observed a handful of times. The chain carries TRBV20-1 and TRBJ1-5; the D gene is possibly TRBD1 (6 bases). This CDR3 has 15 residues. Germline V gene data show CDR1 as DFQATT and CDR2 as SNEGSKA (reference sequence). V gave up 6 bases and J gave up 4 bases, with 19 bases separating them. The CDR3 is CSAGQSFGTNQPQHF. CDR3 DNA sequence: TGCAGTGCGGGACAAAGTTTTGGTACAAATCAGCCCCAGCATTTT.

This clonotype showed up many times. CDR3 DNA: TGCGCCAGCAGCCGAGGGACATCGGAGCAGTATTTT. This sequence encodes CASSRGTSEQYF. The chain recombines TRBV4-1 with TRBJ2-3, with D possibly being TRBD1 (6 bases). Germline assignment: CDR1 MGHRA and CDR2 YSYEKL. V was shortened by 4 bases and J by 11 bases, with 13 bases between the two germline ends. The CDR3 covers 12 residues.

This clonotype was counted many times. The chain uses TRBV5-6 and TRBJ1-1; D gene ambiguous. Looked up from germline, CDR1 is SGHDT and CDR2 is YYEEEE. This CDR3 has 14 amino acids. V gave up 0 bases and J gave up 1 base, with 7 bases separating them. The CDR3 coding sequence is TGTGCCAGCAGCTTGGGCCGGACGAACACTGAAGCTTTCTTT. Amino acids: CASSLGRTNTEAFF.

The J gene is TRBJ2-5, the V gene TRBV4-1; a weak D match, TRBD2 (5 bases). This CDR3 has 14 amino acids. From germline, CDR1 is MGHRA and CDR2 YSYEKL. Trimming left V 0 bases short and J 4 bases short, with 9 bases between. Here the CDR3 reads CASSQDGVRETQYF. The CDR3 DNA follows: TGCGCCAGCAGCCAAGACGGGGTTAGAGAGACCCAGTACTTC.

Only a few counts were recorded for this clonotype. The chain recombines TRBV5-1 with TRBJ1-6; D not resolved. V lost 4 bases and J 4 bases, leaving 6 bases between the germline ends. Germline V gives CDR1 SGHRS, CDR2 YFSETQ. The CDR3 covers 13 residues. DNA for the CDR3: TGCGCCAGCAGCATGGATTATAATTCACCCCTCCACTTT. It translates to CASSMDYNSPLHF.

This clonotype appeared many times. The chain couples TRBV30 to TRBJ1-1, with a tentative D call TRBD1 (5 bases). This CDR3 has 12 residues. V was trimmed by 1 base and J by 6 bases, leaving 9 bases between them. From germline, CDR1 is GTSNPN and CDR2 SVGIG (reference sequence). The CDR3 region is CAWSGGVSEAFF. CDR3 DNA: TGTGCCTGGAGTGGGGGGGTCTCTGAAGCTTTCTTT.

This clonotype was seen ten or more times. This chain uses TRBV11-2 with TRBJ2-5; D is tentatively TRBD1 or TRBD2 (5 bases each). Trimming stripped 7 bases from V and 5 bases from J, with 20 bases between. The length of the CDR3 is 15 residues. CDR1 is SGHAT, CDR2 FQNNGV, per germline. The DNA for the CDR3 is TGTGCCAGCATGGCGATAGTAGTGGGGGAGGAGACCCAGTACTTC. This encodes CASMAIVVGEETQYF. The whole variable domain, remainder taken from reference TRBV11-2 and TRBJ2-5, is EAGVAQSPRYKIIEKRQSVAFWCNPISGHATLYWYQQILGQGPKLLIQFQNNGVVDDSQLPKDRFSAERLKGVDSTLKIQPAKLEDSAVYLCASMAIVVGEETQYFGPGTRLLVL.

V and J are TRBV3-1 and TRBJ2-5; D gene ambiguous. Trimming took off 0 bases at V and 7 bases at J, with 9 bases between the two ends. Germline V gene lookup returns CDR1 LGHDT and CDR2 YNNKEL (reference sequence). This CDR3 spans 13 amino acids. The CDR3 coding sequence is TGTGCCAGCAGCCAAGACGTAAAGGGGACCCAGTACTTC. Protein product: CASSQDVKGTQYF.

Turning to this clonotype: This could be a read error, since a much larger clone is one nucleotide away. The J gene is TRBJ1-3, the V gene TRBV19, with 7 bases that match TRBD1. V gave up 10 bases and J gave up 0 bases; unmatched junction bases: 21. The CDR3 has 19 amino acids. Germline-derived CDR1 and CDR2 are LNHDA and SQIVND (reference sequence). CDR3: CANQLRGHRGLSSGNTIYF. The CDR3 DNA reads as TGTGCCAATCAACTAAGGGGACACAGGGGCCTGAGCTCTGGAAACACCATATATTTT.

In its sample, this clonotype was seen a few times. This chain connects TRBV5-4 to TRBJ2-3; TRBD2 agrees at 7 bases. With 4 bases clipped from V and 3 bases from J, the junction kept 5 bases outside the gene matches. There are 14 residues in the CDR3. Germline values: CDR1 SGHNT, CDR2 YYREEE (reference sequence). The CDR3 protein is CASSLWEGTDTQYF. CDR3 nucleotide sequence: TGTGCCAGCAGCCTCTGGGAGGGAACAGATACGCAGTATTTT.

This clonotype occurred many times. The CDR3 loop is CASSETRGFETQYF. In DNA, the CDR3 is TGTGCCAGCAGCGAGACGAGGGGGTTTGAGACCCAGTACTTC. The V gene is TRBV11-2, the J gene TRBJ2-5; D might be TRBD1 (6 bases). CDR3 size: 14 residues. The germline V and J ends were trimmed by 5 bases and 5 bases, with 15 bases remaining between them. Germline V lookup: CDR1 SGHAT, CDR2 FQNNGV.

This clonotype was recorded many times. The DNA for the CDR3 is TGTGCCACCAGTGACCCTGATCCTGACAGGGGTATTATGACAGATACGCAGTATTTT. Protein sequence: CATSDPDPDRGIMTDTQYF. The genes are TRBV24-1 and TRBJ2-3, with 8 positions matching TRBD1. The trim removed 4 bases at V and 3 bases at J, leaving 17 bases unmatched. CDR3 length: 19 amino acids. CDR1 and CDR2 from the germline V gene are KGHDR and SFDVKD.

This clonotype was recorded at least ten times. CDR3 nucleotide sequence: TGCAGTGCTACCGGACCACCAACTAATGAAAAACTGTTTTTT. Amino acid sequence: CSATGPPTNEKLFF. This chain links TRBV20-1 with TRBJ1-4, with no clear D. CDR3 length: 14 amino acids. Germline values: CDR1 DFQATT, CDR2 SNEGSKA (reference sequence). V was clipped by 4 bases and J by 0 bases, with 9 bases between them.

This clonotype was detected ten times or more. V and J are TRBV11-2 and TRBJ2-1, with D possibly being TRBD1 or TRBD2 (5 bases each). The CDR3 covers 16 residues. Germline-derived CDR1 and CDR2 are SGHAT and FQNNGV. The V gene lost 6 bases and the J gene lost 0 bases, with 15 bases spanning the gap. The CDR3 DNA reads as TGTGCCAGCAGACGCCCGGGACGAAGCTCCTACAATGAGCAGTTCTTC. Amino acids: CASRRPGRSSYNEQFF.

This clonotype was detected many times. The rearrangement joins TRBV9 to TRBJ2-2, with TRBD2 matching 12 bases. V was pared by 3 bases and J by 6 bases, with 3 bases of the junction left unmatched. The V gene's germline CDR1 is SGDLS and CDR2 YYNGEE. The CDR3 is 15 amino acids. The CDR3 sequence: CASSGRTSGAGELFF. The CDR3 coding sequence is TGTGCCAGCAGCGGAAGGACTAGCGGGGCCGGGGAGCTGTTTTTT. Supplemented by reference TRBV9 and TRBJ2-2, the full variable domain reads DSGVTQTPKHLITATGQRVTLRCSPRSGDLSVYWYQQSLDQGLQFLIQYYNGEERAKGNILERFSAQQFPDLHSELNLSSLELGDSALYFCASSGRTSGAGELFFGEGSRLTVL.

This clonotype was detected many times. The CDR3 DNA reads as TGTGCCAGCAGTTATTTCCTAGCGGGCAAACTTAGCTCCTACGAGCAGTACTTC. This gives the protein CASSYFLAGKLSSYEQYF. The rearrangement joins TRBV6-2 or TRBV6-3 to TRBJ2-7, with 8 bases matching TRBD2. Losses at the gene ends were 3 bases for V and 0 bases for J; bases not matched to a gene: 13. CDR1 MNHEY and CDR2 SVGEGT come from the germline V gene. The CDR3 contains 18 residues.

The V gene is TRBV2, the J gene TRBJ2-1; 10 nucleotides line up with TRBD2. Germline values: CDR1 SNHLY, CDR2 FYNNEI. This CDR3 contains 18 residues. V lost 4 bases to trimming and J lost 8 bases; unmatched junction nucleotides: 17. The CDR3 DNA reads TGTGCCAGCAGTGCTAATCCGCTAGCGGGAGTTCAGGTGTATGAGCAGTTCTTC. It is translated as CASSANPLAGVQVYEQFF. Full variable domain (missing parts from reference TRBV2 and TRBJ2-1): EPEVTQTPSHQVTQMGQEVILRCVPISNHLYFYWYRQILGQKVEFLVSFYNNEISEKSEIFDDQFSVERPDGSNFTLKIRSTKLEDSAMYFCASSANPLAGVQVYEQFFGPGTRLTVL.

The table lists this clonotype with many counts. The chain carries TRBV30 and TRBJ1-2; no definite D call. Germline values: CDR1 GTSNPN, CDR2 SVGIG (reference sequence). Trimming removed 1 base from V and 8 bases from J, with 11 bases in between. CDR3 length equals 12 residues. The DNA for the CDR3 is TGTGCCTGGAGTGATGAGGCCCTAGGCTACACCTTC. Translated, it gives CAWSDEALGYTF.

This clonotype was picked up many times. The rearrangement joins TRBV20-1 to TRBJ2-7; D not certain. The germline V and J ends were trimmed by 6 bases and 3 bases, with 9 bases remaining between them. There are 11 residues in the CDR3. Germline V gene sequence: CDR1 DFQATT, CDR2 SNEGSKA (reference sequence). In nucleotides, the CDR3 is TGCAGTGCCTATGATAACTACGAGCAGTACTTC. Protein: CSAYDNYEQYF.